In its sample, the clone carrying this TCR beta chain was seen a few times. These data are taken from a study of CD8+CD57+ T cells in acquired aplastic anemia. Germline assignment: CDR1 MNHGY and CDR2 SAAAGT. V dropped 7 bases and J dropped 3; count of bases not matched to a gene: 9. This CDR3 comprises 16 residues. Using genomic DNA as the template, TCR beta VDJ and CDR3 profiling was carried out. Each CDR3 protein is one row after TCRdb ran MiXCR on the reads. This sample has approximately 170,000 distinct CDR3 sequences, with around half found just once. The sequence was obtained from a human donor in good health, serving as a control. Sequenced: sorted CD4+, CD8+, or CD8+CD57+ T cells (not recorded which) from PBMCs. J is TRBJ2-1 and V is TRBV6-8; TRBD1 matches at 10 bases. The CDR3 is CASNFGQGDIYNEQFF. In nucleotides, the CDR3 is TGTGCCAGCAACTTCGGACAGGGGGACATCTACAATGAGCAGTTCTTC.